This T cell receptor beta chain was captured by sequencing in a study of Graves' ophthalmopathy and Graves' hyperthyroidism (dated by TCRdb to the late 2010s). Describing the broader study: Peripheral blood samples were taken at the time of initial diagnosis, before any treatment was given. The study used signatures of the TCR beta repertoire to tell Graves' ophthalmopathy apart from Graves' hyperthyroidism and to predict which patients would progress to ophthalmopathy. In total, 135 blood samples were TCR-sequenced: 43 ophthalmopathy, under 80 hyperthyroidism and some 17 hyperthyroidism-to-ophthalmopathy patients. To explore V-J signatures that distinguish ophthalmopathy from hyperthyroidism, a discovery set of more than 90 patients was enrolled, made up of about 40 with ophthalmopathy and some 56 with stable hyperthyroidism. The independent validation cohort included approximately 19 hyperthyroidism patients plus 17 patients who later progressed from hyperthyroidism to ophthalmopathy. In a handful of hyperthyroidism patients, the T-cell repertoire of thyroid tissue was compared with the T-cell repertoire of blood. After sampling, hyperthyroidism patients received methimazole starting at 30 mg daily, and ophthalmopathy patients received high-dose intravenous methylprednisolone. Points the paper makes about the study in general: Most expanded thyroid clonotypes with frequency above 0.001 were also detected in blood, suggesting blood repertoires may reflect the thyroid immune response. No statistical method was used to predetermine the sample size, and group allocation was not hidden from the investigators. In cross-validation, the 13-signature model distinguished ophthalmopathy from stable hyperthyroidism with 85% to 90% sensitivity and about 84% specificity, and in the test set the corresponding values were roughly 80% and 75%. In validation, the model predicted ophthalmopathy progression with about 70% sensitivity and 72% to 80% specificity; roughly 12 predicted patients were CT-confirmed with GO in a median of around 6 months.

The V and J ends are trimmed by 5 bases and 6 bases, leaving 14 bases between them. The CDR3 numbers 13 residues from cysteine through phenylalanine. The only DNA kept is the CDR3, 39 bases in frame from the first base. For repertoire sequencing, TCR beta CDR3 regions were amplified from RNA transcripts. The first round was an RT-PCR using HTBI primers with the Qiagen OneStep RT-PCR kit, and this first round was followed by a second-round multiplex PCR, then size selection and purification. The libraries underwent paired-end sequencing with 100 bp reads on an Illumina HiSeq2000. In the paper's pipeline: SOAPnuke was used to process the reads, removing any read that contained adapters or uncalled bases, had a mean Phred below 15, or lacked an exact match to the constant primer or identifier. High-quality paired reads were merged with COPE v1.2.5. Clonotypes were defined as unique nucleotide sequences and were aligned to IMGT TRB V, D and J references using MiTCR v1.1. The analysis was limited to V-J combinations with a frequency above 0.0001, which together covered 99.2% of repertoires. A TCR clonal expansion and chaos score per V-J combination was defined as the ratio of F50 clonal expansion to chaos observed in the TCRdist matrix. Welch's t-statistics and random forest were used to reduce the features to about a dozen V-J combinations, which were then used as input to a naive Bayes classifier. The Morisita-Horn index was used to measure how similar the thyroid and blood repertoires were. TCRdb redid the processing of the public reads, applying fastp at Q25 and MiXCR, and retained in-frame beta chains. Entries are consolidated by CDR3 protein sequence, retaining the most common genes and DNA. The V and J calls were determined by TCRdb, not by the authors. This sample lists over 650,000 distinct CDR3 sequences; just over 40% were detected once. The ten biggest clones cover around 3% of the sample.

This clonotype was detected a few times. Its cognate antigen has yet to be identified. No per-base quality is available; no much larger clone lies one base away. Patients with ophthalmopathy had moderately to severely active disease, with a Clinical Activity Score of 3 or more, a NOSPECS grade of 4 or more, and a disease duration of less than 3 months. Anyone with other autoimmune diseases, uncontrolled infections, pregnancy or lactation was excluded from the study. Clinical symptoms, serum thyroxine, TRAb, thyroid ultrasound and orbital computed tomography formed the basis of the diagnosis. Ficoll-Paque density gradient centrifugation was used to isolate PBMCs from 9.5 to 10 ml of fresh peripheral blood. Total RNA was extracted with Trizol reagent and quality-checked on an Agilent 2100 Bioanalyzer.

This receptor was obtained from an adult man with Graves' ophthalmopathy. Sequenced input: peripheral blood. The rearranged chain carries TRBV12-3 or TRBV12-4 and TRBJ2-7; confidence is insufficient to name the D gene. The DNA sequence is given as TGTGCCAGCAGTCACTTTCCGGGCGGCGAGCAGTACTTC. It translates as CASSHFPGGEQYF.